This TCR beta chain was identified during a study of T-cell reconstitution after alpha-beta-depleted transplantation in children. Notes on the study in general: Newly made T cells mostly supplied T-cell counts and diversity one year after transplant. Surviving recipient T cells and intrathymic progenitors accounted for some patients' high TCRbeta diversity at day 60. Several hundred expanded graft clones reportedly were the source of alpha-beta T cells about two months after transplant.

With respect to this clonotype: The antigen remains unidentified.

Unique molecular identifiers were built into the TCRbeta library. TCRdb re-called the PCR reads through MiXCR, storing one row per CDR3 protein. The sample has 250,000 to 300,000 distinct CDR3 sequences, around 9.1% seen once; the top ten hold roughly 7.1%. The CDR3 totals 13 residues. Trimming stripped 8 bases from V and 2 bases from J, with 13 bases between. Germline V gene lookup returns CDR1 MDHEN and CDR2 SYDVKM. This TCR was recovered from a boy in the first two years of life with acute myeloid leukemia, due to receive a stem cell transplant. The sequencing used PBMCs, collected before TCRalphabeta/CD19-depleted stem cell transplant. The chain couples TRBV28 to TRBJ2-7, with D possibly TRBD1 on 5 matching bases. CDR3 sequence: CASCLYRTYEQYF. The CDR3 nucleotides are TGTGCCAGCTGCTTATACAGGACCTACGAGCAGTACTTC.